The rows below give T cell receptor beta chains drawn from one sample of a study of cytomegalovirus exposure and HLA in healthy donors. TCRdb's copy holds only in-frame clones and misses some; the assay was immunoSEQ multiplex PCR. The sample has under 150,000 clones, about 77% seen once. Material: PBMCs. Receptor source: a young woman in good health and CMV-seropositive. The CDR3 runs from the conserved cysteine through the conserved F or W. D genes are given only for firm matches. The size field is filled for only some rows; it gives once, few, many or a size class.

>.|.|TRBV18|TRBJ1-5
CASSSDSPNSNQPQHF
TGTGCCAGCTCCTCGGACAGTCCGAATAGCAATCAGCCCCAGCATTTT
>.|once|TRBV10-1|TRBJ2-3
CASSESLAEGADTQYF
TGCGCCAGCAGTGAGTCGCTAGCGGAGGGGGCAGATACGCAGTATTTT
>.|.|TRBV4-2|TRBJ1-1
CASSHGDLPEAFF
TGTGCCAGCAGCCATGGGGACTTACCCGAAGCTTTCTTT
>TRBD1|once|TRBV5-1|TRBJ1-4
CASSTGQGRSTNEKLFF
TGCGCCAGCAGCACCGGACAGGGGAGGTCCACTAATGAAAAACTGTTTTTT
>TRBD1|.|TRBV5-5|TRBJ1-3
CASSLGDRVLRKGNTIYF
TGTGCCAGCAGCTTGGGAGACAGGGTACTTCGGAAAGGAAACACCATATATTTT
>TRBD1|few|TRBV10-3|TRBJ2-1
CAIRGQGWKGNEQFF
TGTGCCATCAGGGGACAGGGGTGGAAAGGCAATGAGCAGTTCTTC
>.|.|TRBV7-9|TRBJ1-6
CASSSRLEPKGSPLHF
TGTGCCAGCAGCTCCCGACTCGAGCCTAAGGGGTCACCCCTCCACTTT
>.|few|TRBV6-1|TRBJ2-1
CASTGRNEQFF
TGTGCCAGCACCGGTAGAAATGAGCAGTTCTTC
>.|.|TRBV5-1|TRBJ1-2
CASSLGQAEGYTF
TGCGCCAGCAGCTTGGGACAGGCTGAGGGCTACACCTTC
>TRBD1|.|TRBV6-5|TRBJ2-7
CASSYYPGQGYEQYF
TGTGCCAGCAGTTACTACCCGGGACAGGGCTACGAGCAGTACTTC
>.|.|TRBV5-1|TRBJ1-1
CASSSSGGRTEAFF
TGCGCCAGCAGCTCGTCGGGGGGCCGGACTGAAGCTTTCTTT
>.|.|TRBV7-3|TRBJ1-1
CASSIQPNTEAFF
TGTGCCAGCAGTATACAGCCTAACACTGAAGCTTTCTTT
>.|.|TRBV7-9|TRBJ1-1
CASSLEGGGTEAFF
TGTGCCAGCAGCTTAGAAGGGGGTGGCACTGAAGCTTTCTTT
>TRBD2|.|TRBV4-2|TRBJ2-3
CASSQEVAGGTDTQYF
TGTGCCAGCAGCCAAGAGGTGGCGGGGGGCACAGATACGCAGTATTTT
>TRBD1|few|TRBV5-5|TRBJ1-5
CASSSMTGTGQPQHF
TGTGCCAGCAGCTCGATGACAGGGACGGGCCAGCCCCAGCATTTT
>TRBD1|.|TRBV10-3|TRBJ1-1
CAISRAAGGSNTEAFF
TGTGCCATCAGTCGGGCGGCAGGGGGAAGTAACACTGAAGCTTTCTTT
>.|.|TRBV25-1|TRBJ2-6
CASSDGGAGANVLTF
TGTGCCAGCAGTGATGGCGGAGCTGGGGCCAACGTCCTGACTTTC
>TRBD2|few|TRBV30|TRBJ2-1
CAWSVLSGRSSEQFF
TGTGCCTGGAGTGTTTTAAGCGGGAGATCGAGTGAGCAGTTCTTC
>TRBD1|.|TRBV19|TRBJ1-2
CASSSTGGTGYTF
TGTGCCAGTAGTTCGACAGGGGGTACTGGCTACACCTTC
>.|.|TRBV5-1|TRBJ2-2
CASRGDANTGELFF
TGCGCCAGCAGGGGCGATGCGAACACCGGGGAGCTGTTTTTT
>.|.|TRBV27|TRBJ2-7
CASRKNSEQYF
TGTGCCAGCAGAAAAAACAGCGAGCAGTACTTC
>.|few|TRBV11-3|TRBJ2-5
CASTLRGQQETQYF
TGTGCCAGCACCCTGCGGGGACAGCAAGAGACCCAGTACTTC
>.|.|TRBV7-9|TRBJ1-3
CASSQGISGNTIYF
TGTGCCAGCAGCCAGGGAATCTCTGGAAACACCATATATTTT
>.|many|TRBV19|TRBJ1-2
CASSIGPDNYGYTF
TGTGCCAGTAGTATTGGTCCAGATAACTATGGCTACACCTTC
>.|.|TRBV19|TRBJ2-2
CASSISPGNTGELFF
TGTGCCAGTAGTATCTCCCCGGGGAACACCGGGGAGCTGTTTTTT
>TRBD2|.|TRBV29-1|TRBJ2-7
CSVNLMEAGGFYEQYF
TGCAGCGTCAATTTAATGGAGGCGGGAGGCTTCTACGAGCAGTACTTC
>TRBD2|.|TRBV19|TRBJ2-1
CASSMTSGNNEQFF
TGTGCCAGTAGTATGACTAGCGGAAACAATGAGCAGTTCTTC
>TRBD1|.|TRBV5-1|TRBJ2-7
CASSQSTGGFSYEQYF
TGCGCCAGCAGCCAATCAACAGGGGGGTTTTCCTACGAGCAGTACTTC
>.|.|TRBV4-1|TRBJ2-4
CASNEGAGAVQNIQYF
TGCGCCAGCAACGAAGGGGCGGGGGCTGTTCAAAACATTCAGTACTTC
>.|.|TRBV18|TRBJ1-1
CASSVTGTLNTEAFF
TGTGCCAGCTCAGTTACCGGGACACTGAACACTGAAGCTTTCTTT
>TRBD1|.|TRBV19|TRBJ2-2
CASWTGDTGELFF
TGTGCCAGTTGGACAGGGGACACCGGGGAGCTGTTTTTT
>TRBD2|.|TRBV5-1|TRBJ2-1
CASSYLAGPYNEQFF
TGCGCCAGCAGTTATCTAGCGGGGCCCTACAATGAGCAGTTCTTC
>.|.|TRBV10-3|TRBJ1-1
CAITSTDMNTEAFF
TGTGCCATCACCTCGACAGATATGAACACTGAAGCTTTCTTT
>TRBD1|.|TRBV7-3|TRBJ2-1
CASSRPDRVNEQFF
TGTGCCAGCAGCAGACCGGACAGGGTCAATGAGCAGTTCTTC
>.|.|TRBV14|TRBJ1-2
CASSLAANYGYTF
TGTGCCAGCAGCCTGGCGGCTAACTATGGCTACACCTTC
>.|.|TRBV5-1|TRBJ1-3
CASRPLGDSGNTIYF
TGCGCCAGCAGACCCCTGGGAGACTCTGGAAACACCATATATTTT
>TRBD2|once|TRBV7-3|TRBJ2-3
CASSLRAGGPEDTQYF
TGTGCCAGCAGCTTACGGGCGGGGGGGCCAGAAGATACGCAGTATTTT
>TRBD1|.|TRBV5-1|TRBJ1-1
CASRVGDSGDTEAFF
TGCGCCAGCAGGGTTGGGGACAGTGGGGACACTGAAGCTTTCTTT
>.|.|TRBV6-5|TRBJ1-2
CASSTPLGRNYGYTF
TGTGCCAGCAGTACCCCTCTAGGAAGAAACTATGGCTACACCTTC
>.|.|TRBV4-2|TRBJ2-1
CASSQDPLASVYNEQFF
TGTGCCAGCAGCCAAGATCCTCTAGCGAGCGTCTACAATGAGCAGTTCTTC
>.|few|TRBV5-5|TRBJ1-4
CASSLGAGLELFF
TGTGCCAGCAGCTTGGGGGCGGGTTTGGAACTGTTTTTT
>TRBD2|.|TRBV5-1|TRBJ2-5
CASSLVGSGGGETQYF
TGCGCCAGCAGCTTGGTAGGTTCGGGAGGAGGGGAGACCCAGTACTTC
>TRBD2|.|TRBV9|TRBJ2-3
CASSVSGTSVNTQYF
TGTGCCAGCAGCGTCTCCGGGACTAGCGTTAATACGCAGTATTTT
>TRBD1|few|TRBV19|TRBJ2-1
CASSIFRTGGYNEQFF
TGTGCCAGTAGTATATTTAGGACAGGGGGCTACAATGAGCAGTTCTTC
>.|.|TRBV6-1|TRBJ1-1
CASIFGLLGTEAFF
TGTGCCAGCATTTTTGGGCTGCTGGGCACTGAAGCTTTCTTT
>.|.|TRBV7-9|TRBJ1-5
CSSRGQLNQPQHF
TGTTCCAGCAGGGGACAACTCAATCAGCCCCAGCATTTT
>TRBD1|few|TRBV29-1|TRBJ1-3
CSVGTGGSGNTIYF
TGCAGCGTTGGGACAGGGGGCTCTGGAAACACCATATATTTT
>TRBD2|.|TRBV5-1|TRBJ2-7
CASSLRSTPPGLAGAVAEQYF
TGCGCCAGCAGCTTGAGGTCCACACCTCCGGGACTAGCGGGAGCGGTGGCCGAGCAGTACTTC
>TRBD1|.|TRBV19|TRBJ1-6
CASRQGAETDNSPLHF
TGTGCCAGTAGGCAGGGGGCAGAAACTGATAATTCACCCCTCCACTTT
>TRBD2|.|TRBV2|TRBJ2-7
CASSEFVGGPNEQYF
TGTGCCAGCAGTGAATTTGTGGGAGGGCCTAACGAGCAGTACTTC
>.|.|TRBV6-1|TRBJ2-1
CASSPSVGGGDEQFF
TGTGCCAGCAGTCCGTCCGTGGGGGGTGGAGATGAGCAGTTCTTC